This entry concerns a single T cell receptor beta chain. Extracted RNA was reverse transcribed, and the resulting cDNA served as sequencing template. The data were produced by immunoSEQ multiplex PCR, yet TCRdb's version contains in-frame clones alone and is incomplete. The sample contains about 210,000 clones, more than 30% of which appear only once. Treatment reported: oral pan-JAK inhibitor, 5-10 mg twice daily. This sample is drawn from a study of CD8+ T cells in alopecia areata. Germline V gene data show CDR1 as MNHEY and CDR2 as SMNVEV (reference sequence). The CDR3 length is 14 residues. After removal of 10 bases from V and 1 base from J, the junction contained 4 bases not matched to a gene.

The TCR was taken from a human donor with alopecia areata. V gene TRBV27 combines with J gene TRBJ1-6, with TRBD1 matching over 7 bases. Source: CD4+ T cells sorted from blood, taken at approximately week 30, from a patient treated with tofacitinib. CDR3 sequence reads: CATRQGSYNSPLHF. CDR3 DNA: TGTGCCACCCGACAGGGTTCCTATAATTCACCCCTCCACTTT.